The T cell receptor beta chain described here comes from a study of T cell repertoires in cytomegalovirus infection. Study-level background: The study used recently identified HLA-C-restricted and well-studied HLA-B-restricted CMV epitopes. Matching HLA type and CMV infection were both indicated by public TCR beta signatures.

As to this clonotype: No antigen is known for it.

General observations from the study: CMV-specific HLA-C-restricted TCR beta clonotypes dominated the ex vivo response.

TCRdb re-called the reads through MiXCR, storing one row per CDR3 protein. The sample yields approximately 500,000 distinct CDR3 sequences, 33% seen once. V gave up 4 bases and J gave up 4 bases; unmatched junction bases: 5. Per germline, CDR1 SGHTA and CDR2 FQGNSA. The CDR3 is 16 residues long. This TCR was recovered from a human donor in good health (CMV status not recorded). Some clones in this sample may be carry-over from other donors' samples. The chain employs TRBV7-2 and TRBJ2-5, with 14 bases aligning to TRBD2. The sequencing used cultured PBMCs, collected from culture after CMV antigen stimulation. The CDR3 DNA sequence: TGTGCCAGCAGCTGGGGACTAGCGGGAGTGGGAGAGACCCAGTACTTC. This encodes CASSWGLAGVGETQYF.